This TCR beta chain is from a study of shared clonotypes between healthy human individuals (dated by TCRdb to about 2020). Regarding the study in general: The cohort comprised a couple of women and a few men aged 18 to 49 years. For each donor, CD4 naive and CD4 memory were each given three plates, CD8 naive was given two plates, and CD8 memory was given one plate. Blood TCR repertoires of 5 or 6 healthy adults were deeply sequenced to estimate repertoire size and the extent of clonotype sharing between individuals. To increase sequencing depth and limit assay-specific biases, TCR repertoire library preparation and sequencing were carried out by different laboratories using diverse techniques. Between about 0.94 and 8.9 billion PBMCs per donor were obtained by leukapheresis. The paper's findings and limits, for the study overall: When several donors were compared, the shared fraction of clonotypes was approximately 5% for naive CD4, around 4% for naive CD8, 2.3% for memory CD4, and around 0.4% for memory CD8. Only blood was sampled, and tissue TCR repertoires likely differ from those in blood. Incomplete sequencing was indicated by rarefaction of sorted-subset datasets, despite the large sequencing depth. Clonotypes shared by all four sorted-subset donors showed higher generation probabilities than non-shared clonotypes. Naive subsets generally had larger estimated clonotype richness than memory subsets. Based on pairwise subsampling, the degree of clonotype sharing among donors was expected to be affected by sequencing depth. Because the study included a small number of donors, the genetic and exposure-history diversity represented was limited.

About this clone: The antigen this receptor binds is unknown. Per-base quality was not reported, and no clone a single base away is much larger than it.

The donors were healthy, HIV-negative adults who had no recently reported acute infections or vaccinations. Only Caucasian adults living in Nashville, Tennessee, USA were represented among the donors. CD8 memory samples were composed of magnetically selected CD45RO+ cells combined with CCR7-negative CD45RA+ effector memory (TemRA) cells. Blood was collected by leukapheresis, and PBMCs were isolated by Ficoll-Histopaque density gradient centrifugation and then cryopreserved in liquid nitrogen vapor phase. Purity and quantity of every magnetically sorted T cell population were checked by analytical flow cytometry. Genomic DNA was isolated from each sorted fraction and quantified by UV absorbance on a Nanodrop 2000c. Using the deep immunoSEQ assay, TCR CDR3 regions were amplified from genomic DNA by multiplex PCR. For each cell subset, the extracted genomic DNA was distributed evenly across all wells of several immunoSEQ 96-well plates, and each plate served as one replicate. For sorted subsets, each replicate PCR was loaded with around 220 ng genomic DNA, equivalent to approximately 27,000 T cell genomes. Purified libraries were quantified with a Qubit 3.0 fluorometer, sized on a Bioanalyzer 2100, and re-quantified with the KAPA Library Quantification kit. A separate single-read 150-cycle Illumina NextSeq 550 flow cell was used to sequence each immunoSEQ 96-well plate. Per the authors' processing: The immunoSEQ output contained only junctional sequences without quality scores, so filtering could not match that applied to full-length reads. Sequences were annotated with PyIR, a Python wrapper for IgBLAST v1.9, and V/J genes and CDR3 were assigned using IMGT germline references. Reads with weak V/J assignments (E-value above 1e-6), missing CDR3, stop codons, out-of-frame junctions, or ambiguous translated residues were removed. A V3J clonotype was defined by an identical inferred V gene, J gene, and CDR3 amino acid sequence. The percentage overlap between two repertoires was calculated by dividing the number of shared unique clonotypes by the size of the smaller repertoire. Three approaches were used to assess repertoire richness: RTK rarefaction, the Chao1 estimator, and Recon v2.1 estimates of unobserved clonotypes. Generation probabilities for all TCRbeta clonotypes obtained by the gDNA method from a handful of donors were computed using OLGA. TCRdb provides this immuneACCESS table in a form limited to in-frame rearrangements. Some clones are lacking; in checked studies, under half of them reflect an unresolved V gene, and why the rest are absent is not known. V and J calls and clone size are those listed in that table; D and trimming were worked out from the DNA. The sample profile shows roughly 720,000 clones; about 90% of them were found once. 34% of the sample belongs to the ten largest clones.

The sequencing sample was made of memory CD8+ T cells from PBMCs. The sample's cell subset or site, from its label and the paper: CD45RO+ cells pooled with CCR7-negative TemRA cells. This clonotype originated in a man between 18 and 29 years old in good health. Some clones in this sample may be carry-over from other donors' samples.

The CDR3 region: CASSWTSGNYEQYF. DNA sequence: TGTGCCAGCAGTTGGACTAGCGGGAACTACGAGCAGTACTTC. The rearranged chain carries TRBV2 and TRBJ2-7, with 12 bases aligning to TRBD2. The V end gives up 5 bases and the J end 3 bases, leaving 2 bases in the junction not matched to a gene. The germline V gene sets CDR1 to SNHLY and CDR2 to FYNNEI. Reading from cysteine to phenylalanine, the CDR3 counts 14 amino acids. The DNA shown is the 42-base CDR3, in frame from base 1.